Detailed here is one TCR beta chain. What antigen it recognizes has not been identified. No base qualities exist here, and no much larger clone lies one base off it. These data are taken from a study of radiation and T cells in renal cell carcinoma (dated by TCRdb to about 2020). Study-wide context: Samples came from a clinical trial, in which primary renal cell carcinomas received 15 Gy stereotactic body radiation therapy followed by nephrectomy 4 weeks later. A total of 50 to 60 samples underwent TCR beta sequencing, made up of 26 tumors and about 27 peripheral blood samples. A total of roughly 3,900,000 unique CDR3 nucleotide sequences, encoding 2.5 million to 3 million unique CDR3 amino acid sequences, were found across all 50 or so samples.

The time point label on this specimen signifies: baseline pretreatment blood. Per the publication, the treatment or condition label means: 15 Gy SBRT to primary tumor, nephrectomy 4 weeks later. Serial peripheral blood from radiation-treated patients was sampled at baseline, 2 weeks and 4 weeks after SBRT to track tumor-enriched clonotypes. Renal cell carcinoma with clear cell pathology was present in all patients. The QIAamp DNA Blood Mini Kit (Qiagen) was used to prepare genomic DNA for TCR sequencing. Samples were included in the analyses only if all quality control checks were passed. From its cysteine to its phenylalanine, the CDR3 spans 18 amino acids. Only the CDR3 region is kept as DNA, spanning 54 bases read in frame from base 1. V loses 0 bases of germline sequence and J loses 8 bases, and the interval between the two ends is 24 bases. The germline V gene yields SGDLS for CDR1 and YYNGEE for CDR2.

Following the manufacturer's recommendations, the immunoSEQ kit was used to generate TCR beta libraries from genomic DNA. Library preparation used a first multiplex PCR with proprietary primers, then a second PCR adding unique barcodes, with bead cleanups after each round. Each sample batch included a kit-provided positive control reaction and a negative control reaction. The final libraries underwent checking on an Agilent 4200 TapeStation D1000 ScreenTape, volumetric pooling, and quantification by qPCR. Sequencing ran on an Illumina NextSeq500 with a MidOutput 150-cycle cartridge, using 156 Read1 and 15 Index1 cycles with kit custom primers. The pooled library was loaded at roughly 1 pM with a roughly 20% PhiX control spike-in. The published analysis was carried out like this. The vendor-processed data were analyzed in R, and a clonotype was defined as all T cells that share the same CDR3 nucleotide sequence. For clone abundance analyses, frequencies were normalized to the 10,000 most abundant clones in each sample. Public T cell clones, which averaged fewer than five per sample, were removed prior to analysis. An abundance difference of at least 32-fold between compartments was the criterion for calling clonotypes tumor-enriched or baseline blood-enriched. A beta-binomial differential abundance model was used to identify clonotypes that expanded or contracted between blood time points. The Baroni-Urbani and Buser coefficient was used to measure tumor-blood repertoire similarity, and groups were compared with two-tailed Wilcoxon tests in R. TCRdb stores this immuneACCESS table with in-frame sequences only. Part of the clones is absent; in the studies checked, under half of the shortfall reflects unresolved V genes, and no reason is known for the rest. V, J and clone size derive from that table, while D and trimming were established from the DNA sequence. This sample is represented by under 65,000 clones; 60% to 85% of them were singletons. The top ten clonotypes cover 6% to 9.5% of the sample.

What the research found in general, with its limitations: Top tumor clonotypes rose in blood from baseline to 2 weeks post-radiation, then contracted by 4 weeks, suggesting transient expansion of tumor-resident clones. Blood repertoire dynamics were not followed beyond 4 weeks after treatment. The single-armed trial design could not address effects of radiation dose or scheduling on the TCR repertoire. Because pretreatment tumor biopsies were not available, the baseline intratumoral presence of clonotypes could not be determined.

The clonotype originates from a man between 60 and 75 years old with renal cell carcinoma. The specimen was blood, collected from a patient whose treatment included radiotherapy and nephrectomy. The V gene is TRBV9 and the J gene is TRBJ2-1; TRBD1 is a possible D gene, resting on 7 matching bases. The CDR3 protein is CASSVGIGGGGRMYEQFF. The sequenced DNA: TGTGCCAGCAGCGTAGGGATCGGTGGAGGGGGCCGAATGTATGAGCAGTTCTTC. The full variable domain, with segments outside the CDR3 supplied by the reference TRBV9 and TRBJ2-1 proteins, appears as DSGVTQTPKHLITATGQRVTLRCSPRSGDLSVYWYQQSLDQGLQFLIQYYNGEERAKGNILERFSAQQFPDLHSELNLSSLELGDSALYFCASSVGIGGGGRMYEQFFGPGTRLTVL.